Listed here are 9 T cell receptor beta chains from one sample, sequenced in a study of T cells in localized non-small cell lung cancer. The method was immunoSEQ multiplex PCR; TCRdb's version includes in-frame clones alone and lacks a portion of them. Of 50,000 to 55,000 clones listed, roughly 88% are singletons. The starting material was peripheral blood mononuclear cells, obtained before any cancer treatment. These receptors were collected from a man aged 40-75 years with stage III lung adenocarcinoma.

This clone was observed once. The chain carries TRBV2 and TRBJ2-3, with 11 bases lining up with TRBD2. V lost 6 bases to trimming and J lost 5 bases; unmatched junction nucleotides: 7. The CDR3 loop spans 15 amino acids. In germline, CDR1 is SNHLY, CDR2 FYNNEI. The CDR3 protein is CASRAGTSGGDTQYF. CDR3 bases: TGTGCCAGCAGGGCCGGGACTAGCGGAGGAGATACGCAGTATTTT.

The V and J genes are TRBV5-1 and TRBJ2-1; 10 bases are shared with TRBD2. Germline lookup yields CDR1 SGHRS and CDR2 YFSETQ. The CDR3 has 18 amino acids. V lost 0 bases to trimming and J lost 1 base; unmatched junction nucleotides: 7. The DNA of the CDR3 is TGCGCCAGCAGCTTGGGAGGAGGACTAGCGGCTTCCTACAATGAGCAGTTCTTC. As protein: CASSLGGGLAASYNEQFF.

The J gene is TRBJ2-5, the V gene TRBV2; 7 nucleotides agree with TRBD1. This CDR3 is 15 amino acids long. The ends lost 1 base at V and 2 bases at J; junction bases unmatched: 4. CDR1 and CDR2 from the germline V gene are SNHLY and FYNNEI. The CDR3 protein is CASSEGKGAQETQYF. The CDR3 nucleotides are TGTGCCAGCAGTGAAGGGAAGGGGGCTCAAGAGACCCAGTACTTC.

V gene TRBV19 combines with J gene TRBJ2-2; D ambiguous. The CDR3 covers 14 residues. The germline CDR1 and CDR2 sequences are LNHDA and SQIVND (reference sequence). V gave up 6 bases and J gave up 3 bases, with 11 bases separating them. CDR3 residues: CASSKIPDTGELFF. The CDR3 nucleotides read TGTGCCAGTAGCAAGATTCCGGACACCGGGGAGCTGTTTTTT.

The chain is built from TRBV2 and TRBJ2-6, with 9 bases aligning to TRBD1. CDR1 and CDR2 from the germline V gene are SNHLY and FYNNEI. The CDR3 runs to 18 residues. Germline trimming cut 7 bases from V and 4 bases from J; bases unmatched to any gene: 14. The CDR3, as DNA: TGTGCCAGCATTGGATATAGGACAGGGGACCCCGGGGCCAACGTCCTGACTTTC. As protein: CASIGYRTGDPGANVLTF.

The gene calls are TRBV27 and TRBJ1-1; D perhaps matches TRBD1 (5 bases). Germline-derived CDR1 and CDR2 are MNHEY and SMNVEV (reference sequence). The CDR3 runs 14 residues. The V gene lost 5 bases and the J gene lost 5 bases, with 15 bases spanning the gap. The CDR3 here is CASSKGLVVTEAFF. The DNA for the CDR3 is TGTGCCAGCAGTAAGGGACTGGTGGTGACTGAAGCTTTCTTT.

The rearrangement links TRBV7-2 to TRBJ2-3, with D tentatively TRBD1 (6 bases). Per the germline V gene, CDR1 is SGHTA and CDR2 is FQGNSA. The germline V and J ends were trimmed by 5 bases and 5 bases, with 14 bases remaining between them. This CDR3 spans 14 amino acids. The CDR3 protein is CASSAPIRGDTQYF. The CDR3 bases are TGTGCCAGCAGCGCCCCGATCAGGGGAGATACGCAGTATTTT.

The chain links TRBV5-6 to TRBJ1-4; TRBD1 matches 9 bases. The CDR3 is 16 amino acids. V trimming: 4 bases; J trimming: 7 bases; junction bases outside the gene matches: 11. Germline V gene data show CDR1 as SGHDT and CDR2 as YYEEEE. Written as DNA, the CDR3 is TGTGCCAGCAGCACGGAGGGGACAGGGAGACGTGAAAAACTGTTTTTT. It encodes CASSTEGTGRREKLFF.

The rearrangement joins TRBV9 to TRBJ1-1, with D tentatively TRBD1 (5 bases). Per germline, CDR1 SGDLS and CDR2 YYNGEE. CDR3 length: 17 residues. V lost 3 bases to trimming and J lost 0 bases, with 18 bases between them. CDR3 coding DNA: TGTGCCAGCAGCGCCCTGGGGCAGGGAGGGGTGAACACTGAAGCTTTCTTT. This encodes CASSALGQGGVNTEAFF.